The 24 T cell receptor beta chains given below trace back to one sample, sequenced in a study of T cell changes during pregnancy in multiple sclerosis. Assay used: immunoSEQ multiplex PCR; TCRdb lists only in-frame clones, some missing. The table includes some 60,000 clones, approximately 90% detected once. Sequenced material: CD4+ T cells from peripheral blood mononuclear cells, taken in the third trimester of pregnancy. The receptors come from a female donor with multiple sclerosis, enrolled in a pregnancy study.

V gene TRBV18 combines with J gene TRBJ1-6; TRBD1 might be the D (6 bases). The CDR3 contains 15 residues. Germline values: CDR1 KGHSH, CDR2 LQKENI. Trimming took off 2 bases at V and 9 bases at J, with 14 bases between the two ends. The CDR3 DNA is TGTGCCAGCTCACCAGGAGGGGGGGCTGGTTCACCCCTCCACTTT. It translates to CASSPGGGAGSPLHF.

V gene TRBV2 combines with J gene TRBJ1-1, with D perhaps TRBD1 (5 bases). Trimming took off 7 bases at V and 3 bases at J, with 15 bases between the two ends. The CDR3 loop spans 14 amino acids. Germline V CDR1 and CDR2: SNHLY, FYNNEI. CDR3 nucleotide sequence: TGTGCCAGCATAGCGGGACTGGGGGACACTGAAGCTTTCTTT. Translated, it gives CASIAGLGDTEAFF.

The chain couples TRBV6-5 to TRBJ1-5; D ambiguous. Germline lookup yields CDR1 MNHEY and CDR2 SVGAGI. Trimming stripped 2 bases from V and 7 bases from J, with 9 bases between. The CDR3 is 13 amino acids. The CDR3 nucleotides are TGTGCCAGCAGTTACGATTACTCACAGCCCCAGCATTTT. Translated, it gives CASSYDYSQPQHF.

The chain carries TRBV2 and TRBJ1-5; D may be TRBD1 (5 bases). Germline CDR1 SNHLY, CDR2 FYNNEI. V lost 7 bases, J lost 4 bases, and 17 bases lay in between. This CDR3 is 15 amino acids long. CDR3 residues: CASTPSRDWNQPQHF. For the CDR3, the DNA is TGTGCCAGCACTCCCTCCAGGGACTGGAATCAGCCCCAGCATTTT.

In its sample, this clone was seen once. This chain uses TRBV27 with TRBJ1-5; TRBD1 might be the D (5 bases). Germline loops: CDR1 MNHEY, CDR2 SMNVEV (reference sequence). This CDR3 region has 14 residues. V was pared by 4 bases and J by 3 bases, with 10 bases between. DNA of the CDR3: TGTGCCAGCAGTTCCGCAGGGTACAATCAGCCCCAGCATTTT. Encoded protein: CASSSAGYNQPQHF.

V is TRBV5-1 and J is TRBJ1-6; 8 bases align to TRBD1. Germline V gene sequence: CDR1 SGHRS, CDR2 YFSETQ. Trimming at V came to 0 bases and at J to 0 bases, leaving 5 bases not matched to a gene. The CDR3 contains 18 residues. This chain's CDR3 is CASSLGRDRSSYNSPLHF. The CDR3 bases are TGCGCCAGCAGCTTGGGGAGGGACAGGAGCTCCTATAATTCACCCCTCCACTTT.

The chain uses TRBV6-6 and TRBJ1-2; TRBD1 aligns across 9 bases. The V segment lost 2 bases and the J segment 6 bases; nucleotides outside the gene matches: 7. Germline loops: CDR1 MNHNY, CDR2 SVGAGI (reference sequence). CDR3 length: 15 residues. CDR3 sequence reads: CASSYGTGLVHGYTF. CDR3 coding DNA: TGTGCCAGCAGTTACGGGACAGGGCTGGTCCATGGCTACACCTTC.

This clone was recorded once. This CDR3 is CSVGGSSGNTIYF. The CDR3 nucleotides read TGCAGCGTTGGTGGGAGCTCTGGAAACACCATATATTTT. The gene calls are TRBV29-1 and TRBJ1-3; D not resolved. The V end lost 4 bases, the J end lost 0 bases, and 7 bases lay between the germline ends. CDR1 SQVTM and CDR2 ANQGSEA come from the germline V gene. This CDR3 has 13 amino acids.

The J gene is TRBJ2-3, the V gene TRBV5-1; TRBD2 matches at 15 bases. The CDR3 covers 14 residues. V dropped 4 bases and J dropped 8; count of bases not matched to a gene: 2. CDR1 SGHRS and CDR2 YFSETQ come from the germline V gene. Written as DNA, the CDR3 is TGCGCCAGCAGCGTGGGACTAGCGGGAGGTACGCAGTATTTT. Protein: CASSVGLAGGTQYF.

The chain employs TRBV5-1 and TRBJ2-5; possibly TRBD1 for D (6 bases). The J call may be wrong; the DNA end is better matched by TRBJ2-7. The CDR3 length is 14 residues. Germline V CDR1 and CDR2: SGHRS, YFSETQ. CDR3 in amino acids: CASSLGHSTYEQYF. The CDR3 DNA reads TGCGCCAGCAGCCTGGGACATTCGACCTACGAGCAGTACTTC.

The V and J genes are TRBV4-3 and TRBJ1-2; 8 nucleotides match TRBD1. The trim removed 4 bases at V and 5 bases at J, leaving 0 bases unmatched. CDR3 length equals 12 residues. The germline V gene has CDR1 LGHNA and CDR2 YSLEER. CDR3 in DNA: TGCGCCAGCAGCCGGACAGGGTATGGCTACACCTTC. It codes for CASSRTGYGYTF.

The chain uses TRBV5-8 and TRBJ1-2, with TRBD1 as a possible D gene (5 bases). Germline V gene lookup returns CDR1 SGHTS and CDR2 YDEGEE. The V end was cut by 2 bases, the J end by 8 bases, with 10 bases between. CDR3 length: 12 residues. The DNA of the CDR3 is TGTGCCAGCAGCTTCCGGGAGGGGGGCTACACCTTC. Encoded protein: CASSFREGGYTF.

V usage is TRBV30 and J usage is TRBJ2-6; perhaps TRBD1 as D (5 bases). V was clipped by 3 bases and J by 4 bases, with 10 bases between them. Germline V lookup: CDR1 GTSNPN, CDR2 SVGIG (reference sequence). This CDR3 has 14 amino acids. This CDR3 reads CAWRQDLGANVLTF. DNA of the CDR3: TGTGCCTGGAGACAGGACCTCGGGGCCAACGTCCTGACTTTC.

The chain couples TRBV6-5 to TRBJ1-2, with 8 bases aligning to TRBD1. The V gene's germline CDR1 is MNHEY and CDR2 SVGAGI. V was pared by 4 bases and J by 5 bases, with 3 bases of the junction left unmatched. CDR3 length equals 13 residues. CDR3 residues: CASSWDRTYGYTF. The DNA of the CDR3 is TGTGCCAGCAGTTGGGACAGGACTTATGGCTACACCTTC.

The CDR3 nucleotides are TGTGCCAGCAGCGCAGCATACAGGGAGGGCCGCTCTGGGGCCAACGTCCTGACTTTC. Its translation: CASSAAYREGRSGANVLTF. This chain uses TRBV9 with TRBJ2-6, with a tentative D call TRBD2 (7 bases). CDR1 SGDLS and CDR2 YYNGEE come from the germline V gene. The CDR3 totals 19 residues. The germline V and J ends were trimmed by 3 bases and 0 bases, with 19 bases remaining between them.

V is TRBV12-5 and J is TRBJ1-5; D not resolved. Germline V CDR1 and CDR2: LGHNT, FRNRAP. Trimming stripped 1 base from V and 7 bases from J, with 14 bases between. This CDR3 has 15 amino acids. Here the CDR3 reads CASGLDRGNVQPQHF. For the CDR3, the DNA is TGTGCTAGTGGTTTGGATCGGGGAAATGTACAGCCCCAGCATTTT.

This clone has a single count. V usage is TRBV19 and J usage is TRBJ1-6; maybe TRBD1 (6 bases). From germline, CDR1 is LNHDA and CDR2 SQIVND (reference sequence). Trimming left V 10 bases short and J 10 bases short, with 17 bases between. CDR3 length: 13 residues. The CDR3 is CATATQGTSPLHF. DNA for the CDR3: TGTGCCACCGCCACCCAGGGGACGTCACCCCTCCACTTT.

V usage is TRBV5-1 and J usage is TRBJ1-3; D is ambiguous. The V and J ends lost 0 bases and 6 bases respectively, with 13 bases between them. From germline, CDR1 is SGHRS and CDR2 YFSETQ. The CDR3 consists of 15 residues. This CDR3 is CASSLVSGHQNTIYF. In nucleotides, the CDR3 is TGCGCCAGCAGCTTGGTTTCGGGTCATCAAAACACCATATATTTT.

The chain uses TRBV25-1 and TRBJ2-1; TRBD2 matches 10 bases. CDR3 length: 17 residues. V lost 5 bases to trimming and J lost 5 bases; unmatched junction nucleotides: 12. Germline V gene lookup returns CDR1 MGHDK and CDR2 SYGVNS. CDR3 sequence (DNA): TGTGCCAGCAGTCGGGGTGTCAGCGGGAGGGCCCACAATGAGCAGTTCTTC. Protein: CASSRGVSGRAHNEQFF.

DNA for the CDR3: TGTGCCATCTCCTCGGGCCTACAGGGTGCTGAAGCTTTCTTT. Protein product: CAISSGLQGAEAFF. The chain links TRBV10-3 to TRBJ1-1, with D perhaps TRBD1 (6 bases). Trimming left V 8 bases short and J 6 bases short, with 19 bases between. CDR1 and CDR2 from the germline V gene are ENHRY and SYGVKD. CDR3 size: 14 residues.

The rearrangement uses TRBV6-4 and TRBJ1-2; D not resolved. Trimming pared 4 bases from V and 11 bases from J, leaving 11 bases between. Germline-derived CDR1 and CDR2 are MRHNA and SNTAGT. The CDR3 totals 11 residues. DNA of the CDR3: TGTGCCAGCAGTGGAACGGAGGATTACACCTTC. Amino acids: CASSGTEDYTF.

The CDR3 DNA sequence: TGTGCCTGGAGTACAGGGCCGGGGGGCTACACCTTC. This codes for CAWSTGPGGYTF. The chain joins TRBV30 to TRBJ1-2, with D tentatively TRBD1 (6 bases). CDR1 GTSNPN and CDR2 SVGIG come from the germline V gene (reference sequence). The CDR3 runs to 12 residues. V was cut by 2 bases and J by 8 bases, with 12 bases left in between.

This sequence joins TRBV30 and TRBJ2-1; 10 bases match TRBD2. The germline V gene has CDR1 GTSNPN and CDR2 SVGIG (reference sequence). V gave up 4 bases and J gave up 3 bases; unmatched junction bases: 9. This CDR3 region has 16 residues. The CDR3 region is CAWTRGTSEIYNEQFF. For the CDR3, the DNA is TGTGCCTGGACACGTGGGACTAGCGAGATCTACAATGAGCAGTTCTTC.

The chain couples TRBV7-6 to TRBJ1-2; D is uncertain. Trimming took 4 bases from V and 8 from J, leaving 23 bases between them. CDR1 is SGHVS, CDR2 FNYEAQ, per germline. The CDR3 extends over 16 amino acids. The CDR3 here is CASSSSYRPSEGGYTF. The CDR3 nucleotides read TGTGCCAGCAGCTCTTCCTATCGTCCCAGCGAAGGAGGCTACACCTTC.